One and the same sample provided the 12 T cell receptor beta chains below, sequenced in a study of T-cell memory formation after mild COVID-19. Each CDR3 protein gets one entry after TCRdb re-called the 5' RACE reads with MiXCR. This table has about 150,000 distinct CDR3 sequences, about 14% appearing once. Source material: PBMCs or a T cell subset sorted from them (not recorded which). The receptors were gathered from an adult woman who had mild COVID-19 (a few samples of this study predate the infection). Cell type and time point are not known.

This clonotype has only one observation. The chain links TRBV20-1 to TRBJ1-6; no reliable D call. This CDR3 contains 18 residues. Germline lookup yields CDR1 DFQATT and CDR2 SNEGSKA (reference sequence). The ends were cut back, 5 bases at V and 0 bases at J, with 20 bases in the middle. The CDR3 DNA reads as TGCAGTGCTTCCTCCCCCGGTTCTGGCCTCTCCTATAATTCACCCCTCCACTTT. Its protein product is CSASSPGSGLSYNSPLHF.

This chain connects TRBV30 to TRBJ2-3, with 8 bases matching TRBD2. V lost 4 bases, J lost 2 bases, and 8 bases stayed unmatched. The CDR3 has 15 amino acids. In germline, CDR1 is GTSNPN, CDR2 SVGIG (reference sequence). The CDR3 loop is CAWTAGGGSTDTQYF. The CDR3 DNA reads TGTGCCTGGACCGCGGGGGGCGGTTCCACAGATACGCAGTATTTT.

This clonotype was counted only a few times. Its ends do not fully match the called genes, so a read error is possible. This chain joins TRBV12-3 or TRBV12-4 and TRBJ2-1; possibly TRBD1 or TRBD2 for D (5 bases each). This CDR3 is 11 amino acids long. The DNA for the CDR3 is TGTGCCGGCAGCGTAGGGGACGAGCAGTTCTTC. Translated, it gives CAGSVGDEQFF.

This clonotype was detected only a few times. The V gene is TRBV18, the J gene TRBJ2-1; D is possibly TRBD2 (7 bases). The CDR3 runs to 16 residues. V lost 0 bases and J lost 3, with 12 bases in between. Germline CDR1 is KGHSH and CDR2 is LQKENI. CDR3 region: CASSPPGGPIYNEQFF. As DNA, the CDR3 is TGTGCCAGCTCACCACCCGGGGGGCCTATCTACAATGAGCAGTTCTTC. Drawing the rest from reference TRBV18 and TRBJ2-1, the complete variable domain is NAGVMQNPRHLVRRRGQEARLRCSPMKGHSHVYWYRQLPEEGLKFMVYLQKENIIDESGMPKERFSAEFPKEGPSILRIQQVVRGDSAAYFCASSPPGGPIYNEQFFGPGTRLTVL.

This clonotype was observed a handful of times. The rearrangement joins TRBV7-9 to TRBJ1-2; no clear D gene. The CDR3 runs 13 residues. V lost 1 base and J 8 bases, leaving 11 bases between the germline ends. Germline-derived CDR1 and CDR2 are SEHNR and FQNEAQ (reference sequence). The CDR3 coding sequence is TGTGCCAGCAGCTTAGTGGCCTCGGGGGGCTACACCTTC. Translated: CASSLVASGGYTF.

The CDR3 DNA sequence: TGTGCCATCAGTGAGTCGTTTGCGGCGGGAGACAATGAGCAGTTCTTC. Translated: CAISESFAAGDNEQFF. The chain uses TRBV10-3 and TRBJ2-1; TRBD2 matches 7 bases. Germline V CDR1 and CDR2: ENHRY, SYGVKD. The CDR3 is 16 amino acids. V shed 0 bases, J shed 5 bases, and the junction held 7 bases outside the gene matches.

In its sample, this clonotype was seen a few times. This rearrangement joins TRBV6-1 to TRBJ1-2, with 8 bases fitting TRBD1. CDR3 size: 16 residues. J was trimmed by 3 bases and V by 4 bases; bases with no gene match: 10. Germline V lookup: CDR1 MNHNS, CDR2 SASEGT. The CDR3 bases are TGTGCCAGCAGTGTTACTAGGACAGGGAGGGACTATGGCTACACCTTC. It translates to CASSVTRTGRDYGYTF.

The rearrangement links TRBV5-1 to TRBJ2-7; D not resolved. Germline loops: CDR1 SGHRS, CDR2 YFSETQ. V lost 0 bases to trimming and J lost 3 bases, with 16 bases between them. The CDR3 has 16 amino acids. CDR3 bases: TGCGCCAGCAGCTTGGAAGGATTAGATAGGTTCTACGAGCAGTACTTC. Amino acids: CASSLEGLDRFYEQYF.

This chain connects TRBV2 to TRBJ2-7; 7 bases agree with TRBD2. Trimming cost V 5 bases and J 3 bases; bases outside gene matches: 4. CDR1 and CDR2 (germline): SNHLY, FYNNEI. This CDR3 has 13 residues. The DNA for the CDR3 is TGTGCCAGCAGTCCGACTAGCCACTACGAGCAGTACTTC. Translated: CASSPTSHYEQYF. The whole variable domain, filled in from reference TRBV2 and TRBJ2-7, reads EPEVTQTPSHQVTQMGQEVILRCVPISNHLYFYWYRQILGQKVEFLVSFYNNEISEKSEIFDDQFSVERPDGSNFTLKIRSTKLEDSAMYFCASSPTSHYEQYFGPGTRLTVT.

This sequence joins TRBV4-1 and TRBJ2-2, with D uncertain. V lost 2 bases to trimming and J lost 1 base, with 8 bases between them. CDR3 length: 15 residues. The germline V gene encodes CDR1 MGHRA and CDR2 YSYEKL. CDR3 loop: CASSQRAENTGELFF. The CDR3 DNA sequence: TGCGCCAGCAGCCAAAGGGCAGAGAACACCGGGGAGCTGTTTTTT.

V and J are TRBV6-1 and TRBJ2-7; TRBD1 agrees at 9 bases. The junction had 2 bases not matched to a gene; V was cut back by 1 base and J by 1 base. The CDR3 totals 15 residues. Per the germline V gene, CDR1 is MNHNS and CDR2 is SASEGT. CDR3 nucleotide sequence: TGTGCCAGCAGTGAAGAGGGACAGGGTTCCTACGAGCAGTACTTC. Protein: CASSEEGQGSYEQYF.

This clonotype was counted at least ten times. V is TRBV4-2 and J is TRBJ2-3; D gene ambiguous. This CDR3 contains 18 residues. The germline V and J ends were trimmed by 0 bases and 7 bases, with 23 bases remaining between them. The V gene's germline CDR1 is LGHNA and CDR2 YNFKEQ. CDR3 protein: CASSQDGIASEITNTQYF. The DNA for the CDR3 is TGTGCCAGCAGCCAAGATGGGATTGCGTCGGAAATCACTAATACGCAGTATTTT.